This TCR delta chain was recovered during a study of Vδ1+ human thymocytes. Thymocytes were sorted as CD3+ TCRVdelta1+ TCRVdelta2- after alphabeta T cell depletion. As for this clone: Its antigen is not identified.

The germline gives CDR1 TSWWSYY, CDR2 QGS. Trimming cost V 2 bases and J 4 bases, with 20 bases left between them. There are 17 residues in the CDR3. Sequences come from RNA converted to cDNA by reverse transcription. Pooled V-gene forward primers with one constant-region reverse primer generated the CDR3 amplicons by multiplex PCR. TCRdb reapplied CATT to the multiplex PCR reads. The table records tens of thousands of delta-chain clones, roughly 29% of them present only once. Findings of the study overall: Highly polyclonal TRG and TRD repertoires with Gaussian CDR3 length distributions appeared in thymus. Unexpected Vdelta2 sequences could cause misinterpretation of bulk repertoire data.

Sequencing used Vdelta1+ gamma-delta thymocytes from the thymus. Subset defined: FACS-sorted CD3+ TCRalphabeta- TCRVdelta1+ TCRVdelta2- thymocytes. The rearrangement uses TRDV1 and TRDJ1, with no clear D. The TCR comes from a boy under two years old who had congenital heart surgery. CDR3 in amino acids: CALGELPRGHLDDKLIF. DNA of the CDR3: TGTGCTCTTGGGGAATTGCCGAGGGGCCATTTGGACGATAAACTCATCTTT.